Listed below are T cell receptor beta chains from one sample, sequenced in a study of relationships among human T cell subsets. TCRdb reprocessed the multiplex PCR reads with MiXCR, giving one entry per CDR3 protein. The data show more than 7,000 distinct CDR3 sequences, 45% to 65% seen once. Sequences were obtained from memory T cells sorted from blood. The receptor source for this set is a man aged 35-49 years in good health. CDR3s include the opening cysteine and the closing phenylalanine or tryptophan. A D gene is named only where the DNA matches it firmly. Clone sizes are given selectively: once, few, many, or a class where the clone is expanded.

abundance,j_gene,d_gene,v_gene,CDR3aa,CDR3nt
NA,TRBJ1-5,NA,TRBV7-4,CASSIGGDEESHLTAGQPQHF,TGTGCCAGCAGCATCGGGGGGGATGAGGAGAGTCACTTAACCGCCGGTCAGCCCCAGCATTTT
NA,TRBJ2-1,NA,TRBV28,CASSLEGHGINEQFF,TGTGCCAGCAGTTTAGAGGGGCACGGAATAAATGAGCAGTTCTTC
few,TRBJ2-5,TRBD2,TRBV10-1,CAKRPSGSTGETQYF,TGCGCCAAGCGACCTAGCGGGAGCACAGGAGAGACCCAGTACTTC
once,TRBJ2-1,TRBD2,TRBV10-3,CAIKGGKDYNEQFF,TGTGCCATCAAGGGAGGGAAAGACTACAATGAGCAGTTCTTC
NA,TRBJ1-1,NA,TRBV28,CASSLWENEAFF,TGTGCCAGCAGTTTGTGGGAAAATGAAGCTTTCTTT
NA,TRBJ2-1,TRBD2,TRBV29-1,CSVGGGLAGEGDYNEQFF,TGCAGCGTCGGGGGTGGACTAGCGGGAGAGGGGGACTACAATGAGCAGTTCTTC
few,TRBJ1-4,TRBD1,TRBV20-1,CSGKGGNEKLFF,TGCAGTGGAAAAGGGGGCAATGAAAAACTGTTTTTT
NA,TRBJ2-7,TRBD1,TRBV10-3,CAISESRTGTHEQYF,TGTGCCATCAGTGAGTCGAGGACAGGGACGCACGAGCAGTACTTC
few,TRBJ2-5,TRBD1,TRBV14,CASSQEGQGGPHQETQYF,TGTGCCAGCAGCCAAGAAGGACAGGGTGGACCCCATCAAGAGACCCAGTACTTC
NA,TRBJ2-1,TRBD1,TRBV7-9,CASSPTLDREIDEQFF,TGTGCCAGCAGCCCTACCTTGGACAGGGAGATCGATGAGCAGTTCTTC
NA,TRBJ2-7,NA,TRBV19,CASSIGRHTSYEQYF,TGTGCCAGTAGTATAGGGAGACATACGTCCTACGAGCAGTACTTC
once,TRBJ2-1,TRBD2,TRBV28,CVSSLLAGGSYNEQFF,TGTGTCAGCAGTCTGCTAGCGGGAGGGTCCTACAATGAGCAGTTCTTC
NA,TRBJ2-3,NA,TRBV6-5,CASSPQNTDTQYF,TGTGCCAGCAGTCCCCAGAACACAGATACGCAGTATTTT
NA,TRBJ2-7,TRBD2,TRBV5-4,CASSLGGLGDFEQYF,TGTGCCAGCAGCTTGGGGGGACTAGGTGATTTCGAGCAGTACTTC
few,TRBJ2-7,NA,TRBV12-5,CASARQGLYEQYF,TGTGCTAGTGCCAGACAGGGACTCTACGAGCAGTACTTC
NA,TRBJ2-7,TRBD2,TRBV29-1,CSVGTSAYEQYF,TGCAGCGTTGGGACTAGCGCCTACGAGCAGTACTTC
NA,TRBJ1-5,NA,TRBV7-9,CASSFAQSNQPQHF,TGTGCCAGCAGCTTCGCACAGAGCAATCAGCCCCAGCATTTT
NA,TRBJ2-5,TRBD1,TRBV29-1,CSVTRTGGETQYF,TGCAGCGTTACCAGGACAGGGGGAGAGACCCAGTACTTC
NA,TRBJ2-6,TRBD1,TRBV5-1,CASRDSTGANVLTF,TGCGCCAGCCGGGACAGTACTGGGGCCAACGTCCTGACTTTC
NA,TRBJ2-1,NA,TRBV27,CASSLRGREQFF,TGTGCCAGCAGTTTACGGGGACGTGAGCAGTTCTTC
NA,TRBJ1-2,NA,TRBV30,CAWSVYRIANYGYTF,TGTGCCTGGAGTGTTTACCGCATAGCTAACTATGGCTACACCTTC
NA,TRBJ1-4,NA,TRBV7-9,CASSSDGINEKLFF,TGTGCCAGCAGCTCGGACGGGATTAATGAAAAACTGTTTTTT
NA,TRBJ1-4,NA,TRBV28,CASMRRPNEKLFF,TGTGCCAGCATGAGGCGGCCTAATGAAAAACTGTTTTTT
few,TRBJ1-5,NA,TRBV7-3,CASSLERNQPQHF,TGTGCCAGCAGCTTAGAGCGAAATCAGCCCCAGCATTTT
NA,TRBJ1-1,NA,TRBV10-3,CAISEAGEFGEAFF,TGTGCCATCAGTGAGGCAGGGGAGTTTGGTGAAGCTTTCTTT
NA,TRBJ2-7,TRBD2,TRBV5-1,CASSPGLAGMYEQYF,TGCGCCAGCAGCCCAGGACTAGCGGGAATGTACGAGCAGTACTTC